This T cell receptor (beta chain) was retrieved from a study of T cells in localized non-small cell lung cancer. Measured with immunoSEQ multiplex PCR; TCRdb has only the in-frame clones, and not every one. The sample holds around 28,000 clones, around 94% seen once. The CDR3 is made up of 12 amino acids. The germline V gene encodes CDR1 SGHVS and CDR2 FQNEAQ. The ends were cut back, 5 bases at V and 6 bases at J, with 10 bases in the middle. The TCR originated in a woman aged 40-69 years with stage I lung adenocarcinoma. Sequenced here: peripheral blood, sampled before any cancer treatment. This chain connects TRBV7-8 to TRBJ1-2; weak D call: TRBD1 (5 bases). CDR3 region: CASSPGGDGYTF. In DNA, the CDR3 is TGTGCCAGCAGCCCAGGAGGGGATGGCTACACCTTC.